The present TCR beta chain was sequenced within a study of CD8+CD57+ T cells in acquired aplastic anemia listed by TCRdb under 2018. A note on the overall study: On average, sorted CD4+ and CD8+ cells yielded roughly 3.4 ug of extracted DNA, with a range of 0.2 to 27.4 ug. A CD8+CD57+ expansion meant a frequency higher than the mean frequency seen in healthy subjects. Broad study findings and their caveats: Patients and healthy controls showed no significant difference in CD8+ Simpson's diversity (P=0.060). Around 30 CD8+ CDR3 sequences were found in both patients and controls but appeared to be highly expressed in patients and within the immunodominant clones of the patients.

The V end loses 1 base and the J end loses 4 bases, and a stretch of 14 bases separates them. CDR1 SGDLS and CDR2 YYNGEE were looked up in the germline V gene. The CDR3 contains 15 residues, cysteine and phenylalanine counted. This entry keeps only the CDR3 DNA: 45 bases, framed from base 1. In regard to this clonotype: The specificity of this receptor is unknown. No base quality information exists; no much larger clone differs at one position.

Genomic DNA served as template for TCR beta VDJ combination and CDR3 sequence profiling. TCR repertoire sequencing was run on an Illumina HiSeq 2000. On the authors' methods: Repertoire assessment relied on Simpson's diversity index, CDR3 size and DJ length profiles, and TRBV/TRBJ rearrangement plots. The most abundant DNA sequence in the deep sequencing data was taken as the immunodominant clone. CDR3 amino acid sequences were checked for sharing across subjects and were also compared against the VDJdb database and published repertoires. TCRdb passed the public sequencing reads through fastp at Q25 and MiXCR, retaining productive beta sequences. Entries that share a CDR3 protein sequence are merged under the most common genes and DNA. Here the V and J calls rest on TCRdb's processing, not on the authors' analysis. Counted in this sample were about 180,000 distinct CDR3 sequences; almost 50% of them appeared once. The top ten hold under 15% of the sample.

The patients picked for sequencing were ones in whom flow cytometry had shown an expansion of CD8+CD57+ cells. All patients had severe acquired aplastic anemia diagnosed by International Study of Aplastic Anemia and Agranulocytosis and Camitta criteria. No patient had received any therapy when blood was sampled. In the study, sorted CD4+ and CD8+ blood T cells from patients with severe aplastic anemia and from healthy subjects underwent deep sequencing of TCR repertoires. In the USA, patient enrollment took place under clinicaltrials.gov protocols 00001620, 01623167, 00001397, 00071045, 00081523 and 00961064. Ficoll-Paque density gradient centrifugation was used to isolate peripheral blood mononuclear cells. Before DNA extraction, CD4+ and CD8+ T cells were sorted with FACS or magnetic beads.

Recombination linked TRBV9 to TRBJ1-2, with the D gene too uncertain to name. The sequenced material came from sorted CD4+, CD8+, or CD8+CD57+ T cells (not recorded which) from PBMCs. The sequence derives from a human donor with aplastic anemia. The nucleotide sequence is TGTGCCAGCAGCGTAAGTCCTCTTGTGTCCTATGGCTACACCTTC. This sequence encodes CASSVSPLVSYGYTF.